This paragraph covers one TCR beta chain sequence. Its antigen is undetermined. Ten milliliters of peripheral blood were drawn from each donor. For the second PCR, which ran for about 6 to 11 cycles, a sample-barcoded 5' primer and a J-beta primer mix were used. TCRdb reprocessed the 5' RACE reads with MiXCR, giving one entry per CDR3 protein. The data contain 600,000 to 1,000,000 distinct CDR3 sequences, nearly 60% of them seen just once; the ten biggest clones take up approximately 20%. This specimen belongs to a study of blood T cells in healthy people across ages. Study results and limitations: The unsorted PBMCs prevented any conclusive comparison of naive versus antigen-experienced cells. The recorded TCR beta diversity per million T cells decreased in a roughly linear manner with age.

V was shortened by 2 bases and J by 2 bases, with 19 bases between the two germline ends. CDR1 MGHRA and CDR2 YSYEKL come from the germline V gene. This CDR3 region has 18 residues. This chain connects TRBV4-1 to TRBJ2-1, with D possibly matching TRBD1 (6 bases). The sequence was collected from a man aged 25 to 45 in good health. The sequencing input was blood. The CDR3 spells CASSQTIPGTQAYNEQFF. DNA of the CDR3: TGCGCCAGCAGCCAAACAATTCCCGGGACACAAGCCTACAATGAGCAGTTCTTC.